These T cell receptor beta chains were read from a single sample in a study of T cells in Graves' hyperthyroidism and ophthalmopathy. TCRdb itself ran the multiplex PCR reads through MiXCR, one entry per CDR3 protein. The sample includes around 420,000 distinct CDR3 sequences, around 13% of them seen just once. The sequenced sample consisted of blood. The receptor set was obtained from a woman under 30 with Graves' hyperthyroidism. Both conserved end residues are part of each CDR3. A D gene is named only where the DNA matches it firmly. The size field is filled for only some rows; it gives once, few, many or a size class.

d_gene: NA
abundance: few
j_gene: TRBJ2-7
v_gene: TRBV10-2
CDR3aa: CASKHTNYEQYF
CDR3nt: TGCGCCAGCAAGCACACTAACTACGAGCAGTACTTC

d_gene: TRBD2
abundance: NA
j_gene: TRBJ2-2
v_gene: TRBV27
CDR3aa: CASSLGLANGELFF
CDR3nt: TGTGCCAGCAGTTTAGGACTAGCGAACGGGGAGCTGTTTTTT

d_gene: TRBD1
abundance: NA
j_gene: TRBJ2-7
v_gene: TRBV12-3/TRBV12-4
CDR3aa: CASSAQPDRVEYEQYF
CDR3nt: TGTGCCAGCAGTGCCCAACCGGACAGGGTGGAGTACGAGCAGTACTTC

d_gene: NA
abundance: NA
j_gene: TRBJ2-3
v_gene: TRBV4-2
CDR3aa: CASSQVGKRGTDTQYF
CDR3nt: TGTGCCAGCAGCCAAGTCGGAAAGCGCGGCACAGATACGCAGTATTTT

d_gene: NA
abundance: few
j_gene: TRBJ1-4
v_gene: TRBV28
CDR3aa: CASSLGGQKVSKLFF
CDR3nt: TGTGCCAGCAGTTTAGGAGGACAGAAGGTTTCAAAACTGTTTTTT

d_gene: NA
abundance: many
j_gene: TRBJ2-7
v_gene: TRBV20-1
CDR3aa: CSAGGISYEQYF
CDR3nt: TGCAGTGCGGGCGGTATCTCCTACGAGCAGTACTTC

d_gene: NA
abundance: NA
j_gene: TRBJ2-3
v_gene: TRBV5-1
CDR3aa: CASSPPVGGSTDTQYF
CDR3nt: TGCGCCAGCAGCCCACCCGTTGGGGGCAGCACAGATACGCAGTATTTT

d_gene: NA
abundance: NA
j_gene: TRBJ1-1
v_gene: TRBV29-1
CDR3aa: CSVHSRGRNTGAFF
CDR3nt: TGCAGCGTCCATTCAAGGGGGAGGAACACTGGAGCTTTCTTT

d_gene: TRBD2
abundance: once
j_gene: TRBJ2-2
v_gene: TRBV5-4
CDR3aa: CASSLEVPSSGGTGELFF
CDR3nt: TGTGCCAGCAGCTTGGAAGTCCCTTCTAGCGGGGGCACCGGGGAGCTGTTTTTT

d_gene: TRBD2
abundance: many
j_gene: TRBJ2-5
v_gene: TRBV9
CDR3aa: CASSVGTGLAGGETQYF
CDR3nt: TGTGCCAGCAGCGTAGGAACAGGCCTAGCGGGAGGGGAGACCCAGTACTTC

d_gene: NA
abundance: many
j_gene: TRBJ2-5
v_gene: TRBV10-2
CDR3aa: CATSPDNQETQYF
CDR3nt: TGCGCCACCAGCCCGGACAACCAAGAGACCCAGTACTTC

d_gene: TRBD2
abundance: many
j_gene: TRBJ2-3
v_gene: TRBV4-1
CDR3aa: CASSQHGTSGKDTQYF
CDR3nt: TGCGCCAGCAGCCAACACGGGACTAGCGGGAAGGATACGCAGTATTTT

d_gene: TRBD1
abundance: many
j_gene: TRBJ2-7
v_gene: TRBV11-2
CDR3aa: CASSLDPGTVTYEQYF
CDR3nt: TGTGCCAGCAGCTTGGATCCCGGGACAGTAACCTACGAGCAGTACTTC

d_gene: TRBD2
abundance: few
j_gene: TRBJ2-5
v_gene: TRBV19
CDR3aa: CASSIEGLDQETQYF
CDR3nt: TGTGCCAGTAGTATAGAGGGACTAGATCAAGAGACCCAGTACTTC

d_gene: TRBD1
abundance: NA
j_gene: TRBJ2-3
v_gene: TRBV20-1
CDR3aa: CSATGGDRADTQYF
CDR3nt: TGCAGTGCTACCGGTGGGGACAGGGCGGATACGCAGTATTTT

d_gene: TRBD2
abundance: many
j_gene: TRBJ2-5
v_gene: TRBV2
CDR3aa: CASRKGLAGGPRETQYF
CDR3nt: TGTGCCAGCAGAAAGGGCCTAGCGGGAGGGCCAAGGGAGACCCAGTACTTC

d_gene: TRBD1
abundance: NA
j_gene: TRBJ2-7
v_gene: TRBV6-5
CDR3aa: CASSSTTGVEQYF
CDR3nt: TGTGCCAGCAGTTCCACCACAGGGGTCGAGCAGTACTTC

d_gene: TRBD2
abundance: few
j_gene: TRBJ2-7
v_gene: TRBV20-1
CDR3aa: CSASPWREGLSYEQYF
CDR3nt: TGCAGTGCTAGTCCATGGCGGGAGGGCCTCTCCTACGAGCAGTACTTC

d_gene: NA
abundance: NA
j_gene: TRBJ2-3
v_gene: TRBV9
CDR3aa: CASSADRTTDTQYF
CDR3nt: TGTGCCAGCAGCGCGGACAGAACCACAGATACGCAGTATTTT

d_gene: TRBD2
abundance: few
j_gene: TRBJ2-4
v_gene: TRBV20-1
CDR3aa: CSAEDSREDIQYF
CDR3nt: TGCAGTGCTGAAGATTCCCGGGAGGATATTCAGTACTTC

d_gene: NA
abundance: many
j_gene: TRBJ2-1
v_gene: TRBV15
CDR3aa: CATSGRVQTVNEQFF
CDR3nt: TGTGCCACCAGCGGACGGGTCCAGACAGTGAATGAGCAGTTCTTC

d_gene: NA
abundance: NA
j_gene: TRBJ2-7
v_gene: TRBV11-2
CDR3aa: CASSLLVGSYEQYF
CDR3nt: TGTGCCAGCAGCTTATTGGTCGGTTCCTACGAGCAGTACTTC

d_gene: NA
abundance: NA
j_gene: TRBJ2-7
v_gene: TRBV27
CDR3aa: CASSLLTSYEQYF
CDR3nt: TGTGCCAGCAGTTTGTTAACTTCTTACGAGCAGTACTTC

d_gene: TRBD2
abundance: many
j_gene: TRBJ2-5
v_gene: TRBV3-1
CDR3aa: CASSQELLAGRETQYF
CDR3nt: TGTGCCAGCAGCCAAGAGTTACTAGCGGGCAGGGAGACCCAGTACTTC

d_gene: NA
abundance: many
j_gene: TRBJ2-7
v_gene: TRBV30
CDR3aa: CAWSVWGLYEQYF
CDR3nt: TGTGCCTGGAGTGTATGGGGCCTCTACGAGCAGTACTTC

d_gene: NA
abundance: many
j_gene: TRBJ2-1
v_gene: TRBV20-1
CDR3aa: CSARRAGSSYNEQFF
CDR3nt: TGCAGTGCTAGACGAGCGGGTAGCTCCTACAATGAGCAGTTCTTC

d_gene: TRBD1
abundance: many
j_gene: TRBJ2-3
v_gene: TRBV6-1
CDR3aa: CASSEGGGAYTQYF
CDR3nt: TGTGCCAGCAGTGAAGGAGGGGGCGCATATACGCAGTATTTT

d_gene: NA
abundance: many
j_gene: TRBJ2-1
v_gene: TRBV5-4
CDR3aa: CASSPRFGHNEQFF
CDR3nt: TGTGCCAGCAGCCCGCGGTTTGGTCACAATGAGCAGTTCTTC

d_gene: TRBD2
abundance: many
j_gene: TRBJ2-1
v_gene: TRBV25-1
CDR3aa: CASSEGGRASVSNEQFF
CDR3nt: TGTGCCAGCAGTGAAGGCGGGAGGGCCAGTGTCTCGAATGAGCAGTTCTTC

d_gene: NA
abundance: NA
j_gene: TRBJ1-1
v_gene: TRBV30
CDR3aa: CAWSGVGSVVTEAFF
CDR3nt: TGTGCCTGGAGTGGGGTGGGCTCGGTAGTCACTGAAGCTTTCTTT

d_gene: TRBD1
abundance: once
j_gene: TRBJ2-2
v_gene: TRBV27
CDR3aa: CASTSLPGTGSTGELFF
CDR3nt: TGTGCCAGCACGTCTCTCCCCGGGACAGGGAGCACCGGGGAGCTGTTTTTT

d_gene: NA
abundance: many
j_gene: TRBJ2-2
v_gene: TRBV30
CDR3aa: CACFGGELFF
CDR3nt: TGTGCCTGTTTTGGCGGGGAGCTGTTTTTT

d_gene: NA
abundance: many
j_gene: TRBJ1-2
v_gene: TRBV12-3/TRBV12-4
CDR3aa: CASSLSPGGLGYTF
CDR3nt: TGTGCCAGCAGTTTATCACCCGGGGGATTAGGCTACACCTTC

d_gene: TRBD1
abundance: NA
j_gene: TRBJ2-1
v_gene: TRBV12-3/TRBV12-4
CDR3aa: CASRQNRGLYNEQFF
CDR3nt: TGTGCCAGCAGGCAAAACAGGGGCCTCTACAATGAGCAGTTCTTC

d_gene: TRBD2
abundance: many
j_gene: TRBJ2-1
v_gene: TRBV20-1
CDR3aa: CSARTSGDGEQFF
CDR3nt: TGCAGTGCCAGGACTAGCGGCGATGGCGAGCAGTTCTTC

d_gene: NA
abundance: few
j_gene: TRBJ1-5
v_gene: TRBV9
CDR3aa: CASSVDGQGDQPQHF
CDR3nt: TGTGCCAGCAGCGTAGACGGTCAGGGAGATCAGCCCCAGCATTTT

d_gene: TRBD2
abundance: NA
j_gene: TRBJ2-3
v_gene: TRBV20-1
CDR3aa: CSARAGPNSGKSTDTQYF
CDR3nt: TGCAGTGCTAGGGCCGGTCCCAATAGCGGGAAGAGCACAGATACGCAGTATTTT

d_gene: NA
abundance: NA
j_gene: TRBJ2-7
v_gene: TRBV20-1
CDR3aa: CSAKGWRADSYEQYF
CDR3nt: TGCAGTGCCAAAGGGTGGAGGGCTGACTCCTACGAGCAGTACTTC

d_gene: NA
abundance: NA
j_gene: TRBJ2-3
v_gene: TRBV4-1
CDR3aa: CASSLLSGMREATDTQYF
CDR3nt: TGCGCCAGCAGCCTCCTAAGTGGTATGAGGGAGGCCACAGATACGCAGTATTTT